The TCR beta chain described here comes from a study of T-cell reconstitution after alpha-beta-depleted transplantation in children. Preparation of the TCRbeta library used unique molecular identifiers. TCRdb passed the PCR reads through MiXCR, listing each CDR3 protein once. The table has a few hundred thousand distinct CDR3 sequences, more than 20% seen once. The CDR3 spans 18 residues. Losses at the gene ends were 1 base for V and 1 base for J; bases not matched to a gene: 11. Study results and caveats: T-cell numbers and diversity one year post-transplant derived largely from freshly generated T cells. Two months or so post-transplant, alpha-beta T cells reportedly derived from several hundred expanded graft clones. Some patients showed high day-60 TCRbeta diversity, which derived from surviving recipient T cells and thymic progenitors.

A remark on this clonotype: Its antigen is still unknown.

This rearrangement joins TRBV12-3 or TRBV12-4 to TRBJ1-2; TRBD1 aligns across 8 bases. The clonotype was recovered from a boy younger than two with Wiskott-Aldrich syndrome, due to receive a stem cell transplant. The source material was PBMCs, sampled before TCRalphabeta/CD19-depleted stem cell transplant. The CDR3 nucleotides are TGTGCCAGCAGTTTAGAATCGGGCAGGGGGCGAAGTAACTATGGCTACACCTTC. It specifies CASSLESGRGRSNYGYTF.